Listed below are T cell receptor beta chains from one sample, sequenced in a study of shared clonotypes between healthy human individuals. Data came from immunoSEQ multiplex PCR; TCRdb stores just in-frame clones and leaves some out. This sample has 1.5 million to 2.5 million clones; about 94% occur once, and the top ten carry 1.2%. The sequencing sample was made of naive CD8+ T cells sorted from blood. These receptors all come from a man aged 18 to 29 in good health. CDR3s leave out the opening cysteine and the closing phenylalanine or tryptophan. D genes are given only for firm matches.

V,D,J,CDR3
TRBV27,-,TRBJ1-2,ASSEGYGYT
TRBV19,-,TRBJ1-2,ASSPPGTYGYT
TRBV19,TRBD1,TRBJ2-3,ASSPDRTSTDTQY
TRBV5-4,-,TRBJ1-1,ASSTGLNTEAF
TRBV5-8,-,TRBJ2-7,ASSFPGPTYEQY
TRBV6-6,TRBD2,TRBJ2-7,ASRTSGFEQY
TRBV7-9,-,TRBJ1-5,ASSLGGLGNQPQH
TRBV12-5,-,TRBJ2-7,ASGLSAMSSYEQY
TRBV7-9,-,TRBJ1-2,ASSHLGIIPLT
TRBV7-9,TRBD2,TRBJ2-1,ASSREAPRNEQF
TRBV9,TRBD2,TRBJ2-5,ASSVAGGVETQY
TRBV19,-,TRBJ1-6,ASSPVGGGPPLH
TRBV5-4,TRBD1,TRBJ1-1,ASSLGDRGVGAF
TRBV19,-,TRBJ2-7,ASSIVTTGRPEEQY
TRBV2,-,TRBJ1-2,ASSVDSNYGYT
TRBV30,TRBD1,TRBJ2-1,AWSNRGHSWDNEQF
TRBV7-6,TRBD2,TRBJ2-7,ASSLGWGGSSYEQY
TRBV10-1,TRBD1,TRBJ2-2,ASSESGTGSGTGELF
TRBV27,-,TRBJ2-1,ASRISVASYNEQF
TRBV6-5,-,TRBJ2-7,ASSPPGLREQY
TRBV13,TRBD2,TRBJ2-1,ASSLLAGGDNEQF
TRBV10-3,-,TRBJ2-7,AISETGTYEQY
TRBV25-1,TRBD1,TRBJ2-7,ASSEWDRDYEQY
TRBV27,-,TRBJ2-7,ASSLAGHEQY
TRBV30,-,TRBJ2-5,AWSPVDETQY
TRBV7-2,TRBD2,TRBJ2-2,ASSLTLAGAVGELF